A selection of T cell receptor beta chains follows, all from one sample in a study of shared clonotypes between healthy human individuals. Clones were read by immunoSEQ multiplex PCR, and TCRdb kept only the in-frame ones, dropping some. The sample lists about 2 million clones, approximately 95% occurring once. Sequences were obtained from naive CD8+ T cells sorted from blood. Every receptor here comes from a man younger than 35 in good health. Both conserved end residues are part of each CDR3. The order of the fields is V gene, J gene, clone size, D gene, CDR3 DNA, CDR3 protein. D genes are given only for firm matches. Clone size is given for some rows only: seen once, a few or many times, or a class if the clone is expanded.

TRBV5-1	TRBJ2-7	NA	TRBD1	TGCGCCAGCAGCTTGGACCGACAGGGGGCTTACGAGCAGTACTTC	CASSLDRQGAYEQYF
TRBV25-1	TRBJ1-6	few	NA	TGTGCCAGCAACAGGGTTAATTCACCCCTCCACTTT	CASNRVNSPLHF
TRBV5-8	TRBJ2-7	once	TRBD2	TGTGCCAGCAGCTTGCTAGCGGGAGGTGACGAGCAGTACTTC	CASSLLAGGDEQYF
TRBV5-3	TRBJ1-2	once	TRBD1	TGTGCCAGAAGCCCCCCGGACAGGGCTTATGGCTACACCTTC	CARSPPDRAYGYTF
TRBV6-5	TRBJ2-3	NA	NA	TGTGCCAGCAGTGCAGGTGGAGATACGCAGTATTTT	CASSAGGDTQYF
TRBV13	TRBJ2-2	NA	TRBD1	TGTGCCAGCAGCCTAGAGGGACAGACGAACACCGGGGAGCTGTTTTTT	CASSLEGQTNTGELFF
TRBV28	TRBJ2-7	NA	NA	TGTGCCAGCAGTTTCCGGGGGATCTACGAGCAGTACTTC	CASSFRGIYEQYF
TRBV30	TRBJ2-5	once	NA	TGTGCCTGGATCGCGGGGGCGGGGAAAGAGACCCAGTACTTC	CAWIAGAGKETQYF
TRBV28	TRBJ2-7	NA	TRBD1	TGTGCCAGCAGTTTAAGGGGACAGGGGGTCTCCTACGAGCAGTACTTC	CASSLRGQGVSYEQYF
TRBV7-3	TRBJ1-2	NA	NA	TGTGCCAGCATCTGGGGGGACCCCGCCTATGGCTACACCTTC	CASIWGDPAYGYTF
TRBV6-1	TRBJ2-3	NA	TRBD2	TGTGCCAGCAGTGAATATAGCGGGAGTGGGTGGGGCACAGATACGCAGTATTTT	CASSEYSGSGWGTDTQYF
TRBV7-6	TRBJ2-7	once	TRBD1	TGTGCCAGCAGCCCGGGACAGGGGGGGTACGAGCAGTACTTC	CASSPGQGGYEQYF
TRBV19	TRBJ1-1	NA	TRBD1	TGTGCCAGTAGTACTGTGGGGACAGTTTCGAACACTGAAGCTTTCTTT	CASSTVGTVSNTEAFF
TRBV7-8	TRBJ2-1	NA	NA	TGTGCCAGCAGCTTCGTACAGGTGGGCAATGAGCAGTTCTTC	CASSFVQVGNEQFF
TRBV15	TRBJ2-5	NA	TRBD1	TGTGCCACCAGCGCCAGGACAGGGGGGAAAGAGACCCAGTACTTC	CATSARTGGKETQYF
TRBV1	TRBJ2-1	NA	NA	TGCACCAGCAGCCAAGGACTAGCGGGAGAAAGTTCGCAGTTCTTC	CTSSQGLAGESSQFF
TRBV30	TRBJ2-7	NA	NA	TGTGCCTGGAGTGTAGACAGCAACTCCTACGAGCAGTACTTC	CAWSVDSNSYEQYF
TRBV7-9	TRBJ2-5	NA	TRBD2	TGTGCCAGCAGCTCCTCATTGGGGACTAGCGGGGAAGAGACCCAGTACTTC	CASSSSLGTSGEETQYF
TRBV7-7	TRBJ2-7	NA	TRBD1	TGTGCTAGCAGTATAGGGGTGGGACAGCACTACGAGCAGTACTTC	CASSIGVGQHYEQYF
TRBV5-4	TRBJ1-4	NA	TRBD1	TGTGCCAGCAGCTCCGGGACAGGGGTAAGAGGCGAACTGTTTTTT	CASSSGTGVRGELFF
TRBV4-1	TRBJ1-5	once	NA	TGCGCCAGCAGCCCCCGCGCGGGCAATCAGCCCCAGCATTTT	CASSPRAGNQPQHF
TRBV4-3	TRBJ2-7	NA	TRBD2	TGCGCCAGCAGCCAAGAAACTAGCGGGGTCTACGAGCAGTACTTC	CASSQETSGVYEQYF
TRBV4-1	TRBJ1-1	NA	NA	TGCGCCAGCAGCCATTCGGGGGGCGGTGAAGCTTTCTTT	CASSHSGGGEAFF
TRBV10-3	TRBJ2-1	NA	NA	TGTGCCATCAGTGCCCCCCGCGGTGAGCAGTTCTTC	CAISAPRGEQFF
TRBV7-9	TRBJ2-5	once	TRBD1	TGTGCCAGCAGCCTGACAGGGACCCAAGAGACCCAGTACTTC	CASSLTGTQETQYF
TRBV29-1	TRBJ2-7	NA	NA	TGCAGCGTTGAAACCGGGTACTCCTACGAGCAGTACTTC	CSVETGYSYEQYF
TRBV29-1	TRBJ2-7	NA	TRBD1	TGCAGCGTTGTTTTTCCGGACAGGGGTATCTACGAGCAGTACTTC	CSVVFPDRGIYEQYF
TRBV4-1	TRBJ1-2	NA	NA	TGCGCCAGCAGCCAACAGGGAGGCTATGGCTACACCTTC	CASSQQGGYGYTF
TRBV5-4	TRBJ2-7	NA	NA	TGTGCCAGCAGCTTGCTTGGGCCCGGCTACGAGCAGTACTTC	CASSLLGPGYEQYF